These T cell receptor beta chains were read from a single sample in a study of blood T cells in healthy people across ages. TCRdb called the 5' RACE reads again in MiXCR, with one record for every CDR3 protein. The data hold 1.5 million or so distinct CDR3 sequences, with roughly 43% observed a single time. Sample: blood. These receptors came from a woman younger than 35 in good health. Each CDR3 is given with its conserved first and last residue. Fields, in order: V gene, J gene, CDR3 protein.

TRBV20-1	TRBJ1-5	CSANYRDSNQPQHF
TRBV11-2	TRBJ2-5	CASSSRLALGETQYF
TRBV21-1	TRBJ1-5	CASGKRGFGPQHF
TRBV4-2	TRBJ2-7	CASSQVDRSSYEQYF
TRBV20-1	-	CSATSGDRAKFQETQYF
TRBV20-1	TRBJ2-3	CSARSLSGATDTQYF
TRBV29-1	TRBJ1-1	CSVRQVNTEAFF
TRBV7-9	TRBJ2-6	CASSLGLRSGANVLTF
TRBV20-1	TRBJ1-5	CSAIRDWNGPQHF
TRBV4-1	TRBJ2-5	CASSQASTETQYF
TRBV10-3	TRBJ2-7	CAIKGHQGYEQYF
TRBV11-3	TRBJ2-1	CASSFEGSAYNEQFF
TRBV7-9	TRBJ1-1	CASSLGGQGGTEAFF
TRBV29-1	TRBJ1-1	CSVARQGAEAFF
TRBV28	TRBJ2-1	CASARTRQFF
TRBV6-5	TRBJ2-7	CASSYSHNSYEQYF
TRBV3-1	TRBJ2-3	CASSQEFWGNRTDTQYF
TRBV20-1	TRBJ1-5	CSARHGSNQPQHF
TRBV20-1	TRBJ2-7	CSARPSRRRLYEQYF
TRBV4-1	TRBJ2-3	CASTMRESLSTDTQYF
TRBV13	TRBJ1-1	CASSPRTLGNTEAFF
TRBV6-1	TRBJ1-1	CASSDMQGLRVPEAFF
TRBV20-1	TRBJ2-3	CSARDPGQQSTDTQYF
TRBV20-1	TRBJ1-5	CSARDRTTGWYQPQHF
TRBV4-1	TRBJ1-2	CASSQVVVTTYGYTF
TRBV20-1	TRBJ2-5	CSARVGLARDPETQYF
TRBV7-9	-	CASSYQALAVSYEQYF
TRBV27	TRBJ1-1	CASSFIGVMNTEAFF
TRBV5-1	TRBJ1-6	CASSLGGGSPPLHF
TRBV4-2	TRBJ1-6	CASSNAYNSPLHF
TRBV12-3/TRBV12-4	TRBJ2-1	CASKGFGRNEQFF
TRBV6-1	-	CASSDPGLWAYEQYF
TRBV6-2/TRBV6-3	TRBJ1-2	CASIGNNYGYTF
TRBV9	TRBJ1-6	CASSAGGVNSPLHF
TRBV20-1	TRBJ1-1	CSAGEGKGIMNTEAFF
TRBV20-1	TRBJ2-3	CSARGQRRTAEDTQYF
TRBV20-1	-	CSATDRLSSYNEQYF
TRBV18	TRBJ1-1	CASSPLGGRTEAFF
TRBV4-3	TRBJ2-3	CASSDPSGSLTDTQYF
TRBV7-9	TRBJ2-1	CASSSQRERPYNEQFF
TRBV2	TRBJ2-6	CASTPSGANVLTF
TRBV11-3	TRBJ2-7	CASSLDIERLDYEQYF
TRBV4-3	TRBJ2-2	CASSQVSGAGELFF
TRBV29-1	TRBJ2-5	CSVFRNGQETQYF
TRBV20-1	TRBJ2-1	CSALPILVYNEQFF
TRBV20-1	TRBJ2-5	CSASIALTQYF
TRBV20-1	TRBJ2-5	CSATGDFLQETQYF
TRBV12-3/TRBV12-4	TRBJ1-5	CASSTRVMSNQPQHF
TRBV6-5	TRBJ1-1	CASRPLTLGNTEAFF
TRBV28	TRBJ1-1	CASSTRGRLTEAFF
TRBV6-6	TRBJ2-2	CASEAGELFF
TRBV20-1	TRBJ1-1	CSASGIGTEAFF
TRBV7-9	TRBJ1-4	CASSPGQGQNEKLFF